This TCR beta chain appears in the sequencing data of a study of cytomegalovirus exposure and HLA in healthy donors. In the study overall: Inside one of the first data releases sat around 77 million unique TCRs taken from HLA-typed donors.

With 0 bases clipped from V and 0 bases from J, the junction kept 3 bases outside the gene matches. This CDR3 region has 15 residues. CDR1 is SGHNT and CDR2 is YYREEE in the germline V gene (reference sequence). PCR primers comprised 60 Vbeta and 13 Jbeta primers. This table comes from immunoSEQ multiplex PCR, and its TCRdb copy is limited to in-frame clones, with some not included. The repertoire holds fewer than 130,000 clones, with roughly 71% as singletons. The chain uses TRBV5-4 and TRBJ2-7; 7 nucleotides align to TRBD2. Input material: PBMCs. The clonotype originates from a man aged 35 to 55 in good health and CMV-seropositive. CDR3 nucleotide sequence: TGTGCCAGCAGCTTGGTGGGGGGGAGCTCCTACGAGCAGTACGTC. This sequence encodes CASSLVGGSSYEQYV.